The entry below gives a single T cell receptor beta chain sequence along with its context. This sample stems from a study of shared clonotypes between healthy human individuals. The CD4+ fraction was divided into a CD45RA+ naive subset and a CD45RA-negative memory subset. The repertoire was sequenced with immunoSEQ multiplex PCR; TCRdb's copy has only in-frame clones and lacks some. The sample records millions of clones, more than 80% being singletons. The CDR3 length is 15 residues. V shed 0 bases and J shed 5 bases, with 14 bases lying between them. Per the germline V gene, CDR1 is LNHNV and CDR2 is YYDKDF (reference sequence).

V gene TRBV15 combines with J gene TRBJ2-7; D perhaps matches TRBD2 (7 bases). The material sequenced was naive CD4+ T cells from PBMCs. Subset: CD45RA+ positively selected. This TCR was sampled from a man between 18 and 35 years old in good health. Some clones in this sample may be carry-over from other donors' samples. This CDR3 is CATSREPRGGDEQYF. The CDR3 DNA reads as TGTGCCACCAGCAGAGAACCCCGAGGGGGGGACGAGCAGTACTTC.